The next 9 T cell receptor beta chains were all read from a single sample in a study of blood T cell repertoires in COVID-19. This table comes from immunoSEQ multiplex PCR, and its TCRdb copy is limited to in-frame clones, with some not included. Of 190,000 or so clones listed, more than 85% are singletons. The sample taken for sequencing was peripheral blood. These receptors all come from a woman aged 25 to 45 with active or convalescent COVID-19.

The genes are TRBV6-5 and TRBJ1-2; a possible D gene is TRBD1 (6 bases). This CDR3 is 13 amino acids long. Trimming left V 6 bases short and J 4 bases short, with 12 bases between. The V gene's germline CDR1 is MNHEY and CDR2 SVGAGI. CDR3 in amino acids: CASSRDRSYGYTF. CDR3 coding DNA: TGTGCCAGCAGCCGTGACAGGTCCTATGGCTACACCTTC.

The gene calls are TRBV7-8 and TRBJ2-3; 8 bases match TRBD2. CDR1 is SGHVS and CDR2 is FQNEAQ in the germline V gene. Trimming took 5 bases from V and 1 from J; bases not matched to a gene: 5. The CDR3 length is 15 residues. In DNA form, the CDR3 reads TGTGCCAGCAGCCGGAGCGGGGGTCGCACAGATACGCAGTATTTT. Translation: CASSRSGGRTDTQYF.

The V call is TRBV7-6, the J call TRBJ1-5; 7 bases are a match to TRBD1. The CDR3 has 13 residues. The trim removed 5 bases at V and 5 bases at J, leaving 3 bases unmatched. In germline, CDR1 is SGHVS, CDR2 FNYEAQ. The CDR3 protein is CASSEDRDQPQHF. The CDR3 region has the DNA TGTGCCAGCAGCGAAGACAGGGATCAGCCCCAGCATTTT.

The V and J genes are TRBV5-1 and TRBJ1-1, with D perhaps TRBD1 (5 bases). Germline CDR1 SGHRS, CDR2 YFSETQ. V gave up 0 bases and J gave up 0 bases, with 12 bases separating them. The CDR3 has 16 residues. CDR3 sequence reads: CASSLAQGFMNTEAFF. CDR3 DNA sequence: TGCGCCAGCAGCTTGGCGCAGGGATTCATGAACACTGAAGCTTTCTTT.

The rearrangement links TRBV11-2 to TRBJ2-1; no clear D. Germline V gives CDR1 SGHAT, CDR2 FQNNGV. Trimming removed 2 bases from V and 0 bases from J, with 5 bases in between. This CDR3 is built from 14 residues. The CDR3 DNA sequence: TGTGCCAGCAGCTTAACTAACTCCTACAATGAGCAGTTCTTC. Translation gives CASSLTNSYNEQFF.

The chain employs TRBV7-2 and TRBJ1-2; D unresolved. Germline values: CDR1 SGHTA, CDR2 FQGNSA. The CDR3 runs 14 residues. V shed 0 bases and J shed 4 bases, with 9 bases lying between them. The chain's CDR3 is CASSLAGGLYGYTF. CDR3 in DNA: TGTGCCAGCAGCTTAGCGGGAGGCCTCTATGGCTACACCTTC.

The J gene is TRBJ1-1, the V gene TRBV11-3; 7 nucleotides match TRBD1. Germline values: CDR1 SGHNT, CDR2 YENEEA. J was trimmed by 0 bases and V by 7 bases; bases with no gene match: 5. There are 14 residues in the CDR3. CDR3 sequence: CASTGQNMNTEAFF. CDR3 in DNA: TGTGCCAGCACGGGACAGAACATGAACACTGAAGCTTTCTTT. The whole variable domain, filled in from reference TRBV11-3 and TRBJ1-1, reads EAGVVQSPRYKIIEKKQPVAFWCNPISGHNTLYWYLQNLGQGPELLIRYENEEAVDDSQLPKDRFSAERLKGVDSTLKIQPAELGDSAVYLCASTGQNMNTEAFFGQGTRLTVV.

The chain links TRBV24-1 to TRBJ2-2; weak D call: TRBD2 (5 bases). Germline values: CDR1 KGHDR, CDR2 SFDVKD. Trimming took off 9 bases at V and 1 base at J, with 5 bases between the two ends. The CDR3 contains 12 residues. DNA for the CDR3: TGTGCCACCGGGAGGAACACCGGGGAGCTGTTTTTT. Translating gives CATGRNTGELFF.

The chain uses TRBV5-8 and TRBJ1-1; no firm D call. Germline-derived CDR1 and CDR2 are SGHTS and YDEGEE. V was shortened by 6 bases and J by 3 bases, with 15 bases between the two germline ends. The length of the CDR3 is 14 residues. CDR3 sequence (DNA): TGTGCCAGCATGAATAGCTTACACTACACTGAAGCTTTCTTT. Amino acid sequence: CASMNSLHYTEAFF.